This record looks at one T cell receptor (beta chain) sequence and its context. What it binds is not known. These data originate in a study of T cell responses to AZD1222 COVID-19 vaccine. Notes on the study in general: Researchers took repertoire samples only after the peak T cell response had come. Reports indicate that nearly half of spike-specific TCRs are directed at unmutated variant regions. Clonal diversity may have been underestimated, and the donors were mostly white British, with more females than males.

Some clones are missing from TCRdb's copy, which holds only in-frame ones; the method was immunoSEQ multiplex PCR. This sample has 200,000 or so clones, with under 95% found just once. V was clipped by 0 bases and J by 8 bases, with 22 bases between them. The CDR3 covers 17 residues. In germline, CDR1 is MNHEY, CDR2 SVGEGT. Source: peripheral blood, taken 28 days after the second AZD1222 dose. The chain couples TRBV6-2 or TRBV6-3 to TRBJ1-2; D might be TRBD1 (6 bases). This TCR was sampled from an adult who received the AZD1222 COVID-19 vaccine. The CDR3 DNA reads as TGTGCCAGCAGTTACTCGGCAGGGGCCGGCTCCCTCCGCGGCTACACCTTC. It specifies CASSYSAGAGSLRGYTF.